One TCR beta chain is described in this entry. Antigen unknown. The data originate from a study of T cell repertoires in cytomegalovirus infection. Background on the study: Carrying CMV and the relevant HLA type showed in public TCR beta signatures. Study-wide results and caveats: Ex vivo responses were dominated by HLA-C-restricted CMV-specific TCR beta clonotypes.

TCRdb fed the reads into MiXCR, producing one record per CDR3 protein. The sample yields more than 140,000 distinct CDR3 sequences, about 6.5% seen once. CDR3 length: 14 residues. After removal of 6 bases from V and 0 bases from J, the junction contained 2 bases not matched to a gene. The germline gives CDR1 DFQATT, CDR2 SNEGSKA (reference sequence). This chain joins TRBV20-1 and TRBJ1-5; 10 bases are shared with TRBD1. The sequence came from a human donor in good health (CMV status not recorded). Some clones in this sample may be carry-over from other donors' samples. The sample was PBMCs. The CDR3 nucleotides read TGCAGTGCCCGGGACAGGGGTAGCAATCAGCCCCAGCATTTT. It translates to CSARDRGSNQPQHF.